This T cell receptor (beta chain) was identified during a study of blood T cell repertoires in COVID-19. Study background: Samples came from the United States, Italy and Spain, spanning acute and convalescent COVID-19.

Clones were read by immunoSEQ multiplex PCR, and TCRdb kept only the in-frame ones, dropping some. The sample lists hundreds of thousands of clones; 85% to 90% were seen once. The CDR3 runs 18 residues. V lost 3 bases and J 0 bases, leaving 20 bases between the germline ends. Germline V CDR1 and CDR2: LNHDA, SQIVND (reference sequence). The sequence came from a middle-aged man with COVID-19, enrolled during active disease. Sequencing was carried out using peripheral blood. The rearrangement joins TRBV19 to TRBJ1-1; possibly TRBD1 for D (6 bases). CDR3 sequence: CASSIWRGGGSMNTEAFF. For the CDR3, the DNA is TGTGCCAGTAGTATCTGGCGAGGGGGGGGTTCGATGAACACTGAAGCTTTCTTT.